This T cell receptor beta chain was found in a study of blood T cell repertoires in COVID-19. As for the study in general: Sample material is recorded as cDNA or gDNA derived from T cells, B-cell-depleted T cells, or PBMCs.

V lost 0 bases, J lost 9 bases, and 9 bases lay in between. Germline CDR1 reads SQVTM; CDR2 reads ANQGSEA. The CDR3 has 12 residues. Libraries were prepared by immunoSEQ multiplex PCR; TCRdb keeps only in-frame clonotypes and omits some of them. The sample has about 130,000 clones, roughly 90% seen once. The V call is TRBV29-1, the J call TRBJ2-1; D is perhaps TRBD2 (6 bases). This clonotype originated in a man aged 70-80 years with active COVID-19. Sequencing was carried out using peripheral blood. CDR3 in DNA: TGCAGCGTTGAAGATCGGGAGCCTGAGCAGTTCTTC. Translating gives CSVEDREPEQFF.